Shown below are 30 T cell receptor beta chains from a single sample sequenced in a study of cytomegalovirus exposure and HLA in healthy donors. 13 Jbeta primers and 60 Vbeta primers were used for the PCR. Using immunoSEQ multiplex PCR, the repertoire was profiled, and TCRdb retains in-frame clones only, with some absent. The repertoire holds 140,000 to 150,000 clones, with almost 80% as singletons. The sequenced material came from PBMCs. Receptors originate from a woman in her 40s in good health and CMV-seropositive.

The V and J genes are TRBV19 and TRBJ2-5; 7 bases agree with TRBD2. This CDR3 comprises 14 residues. The V segment lost 4 bases and the J segment 5 bases; nucleotides outside the gene matches: 7. CDR1 and CDR2 (germline): LNHDA, SQIVND (reference sequence). The CDR3 region is CASSSGAGVETQYF. As DNA, the CDR3 is TGTGCCAGTAGTAGCGGGGCGGGGGTCGAGACCCAGTACTTC.

V and J are TRBV4-1 and TRBJ2-3; the match to TRBD2 covers 13 bases. Germline V lookup: CDR1 MGHRA, CDR2 YSYEKL. V lost 2 bases to trimming and J lost 4 bases; unmatched junction nucleotides: 9. The CDR3 consists of 18 residues. CDR3 region: CASSQQGGTSGASDTQYF. The CDR3 DNA sequence: TGCGCCAGCAGCCAACAAGGCGGGACTAGCGGGGCTTCAGATACGCAGTATTTT.

V gene TRBV23-1 combines with J gene TRBJ2-7, with D possibly matching TRBD1 (5 bases). TRBV23-1 qualifies as an ORF whose function is uncertain. V dropped 2 bases and J dropped 3 bases, with 8 bases sitting between them. CDR3 length: 13 amino acids. The CDR3 sequence is CASSQLTGYEQYF. The CDR3 DNA reads as TGCGCCAGCAGTCAACTAACAGGCTACGAGCAGTACTTC.

The J gene is TRBJ1-2, the V gene TRBV2; D is possibly TRBD1 (5 bases). V was trimmed by 7 bases and J by 0 bases, leaving 9 bases between them. The length of the CDR3 is 13 residues. From germline, CDR1 is SNHLY and CDR2 FYNNEI. The CDR3 bases are TGTGCCAGCAAAGTGACAGCTAACTATGGCTACACCTTC. Translation gives CASKVTANYGYTF.

J is TRBJ1-2 and V is TRBV5-4; 11 bases align to TRBD1. The CDR3 runs 17 residues. V lost 0 bases and J lost 5; bases outside the gene matches: 9. Per germline, CDR1 SGHNT and CDR2 YYREEE (reference sequence). The CDR3 loop reads CASSLGIGGQGAYGYTF. CDR3 coding DNA: TGTGCCAGCAGCTTGGGGATCGGCGGACAGGGGGCATATGGCTACACCTTC.

This chain links TRBV7-2 with TRBJ2-7; TRBD1 agrees at 9 bases. The ends lost 5 bases at V and 7 bases at J; junction bases unmatched: 12. CDR1 is SGHTA, CDR2 FQGNSA, per germline. This CDR3 has 15 residues. The CDR3 region has the DNA TGTGCCAGCAGCCGACGAAATCGGGACAGGGAAGAGCAGTACTTC. Its translation is CASSRRNRDREEQYF.

The CDR3 DNA sequence: TGTGCCAGCAGTTTGCCGGGGGTGGGTGGGAATGGCTACACCTTC. This sequence encodes CASSLPGVGGNGYTF. This sequence joins TRBV28 and TRBJ1-2; D perhaps matches TRBD1 (5 bases). V lost 3 bases and J 6 bases, leaving 17 bases between the germline ends. The CDR3 length is 15 residues. CDR1 is MDHEN and CDR2 is SYDVKM in the germline V gene.

This clone occurred a few times. The CDR3 reads CASSAGQGVSYTF. CDR3 DNA sequence: TGCGCCAGCAGCGCCGGACAGGGGGTTAGCTACACCTTC. The rearrangement links TRBV5-1 to TRBJ1-2, with 10 bases matching TRBD1. Germline V gene data show CDR1 as SGHRS and CDR2 as YFSETQ. The J segment lost 9 bases and the V segment lost 4 bases, leaving 6 bases of the junction unmatched. The CDR3 totals 13 residues.

V usage is TRBV5-3 and J usage is TRBJ2-7; D unresolved. TRBV5-3 is sorted into the ORF group, with uncertain function. The length of the CDR3 is 13 residues. Trimming removed 2 bases from V and 7 bases from J, with 13 bases in between. The CDR3 bases are TGTGCCAGAAGCTTCAGGTACTCCCGGGAGCAGTACTTC. Translated, it gives CARSFRYSREQYF.

This sequence joins TRBV10-1 and TRBJ1-4, with TRBD1 as a possible D gene (6 bases). Germline lookup yields CDR1 WNHNN and CDR2 SYGVQD (reference sequence). This CDR3 comprises 14 residues. The V end lost 6 bases, the J end lost 0 bases, and 8 bases lay between the germline ends. In DNA form, the CDR3 reads TGCGCCAGCAGCTCAGGGGCAACTAATGAAAAACTGTTTTTT. Translation: CASSSGATNEKLFF.

The chain employs TRBV6-5 and TRBJ2-7; TRBD1 might be the D (7 bases). Germline V CDR1 and CDR2: MNHEY, SVGAGI. Trimming cost V 5 bases and J 2 bases, with 16 bases left between them. This CDR3 spans 15 amino acids. The CDR3: CASSLGQGGTYEQYF. DNA for the CDR3: TGTGCCAGCAGTCTGGGGCAGGGGGGCACCTACGAGCAGTACTTC.

CDR3 loop: CASSELLRNTEAFF. CDR3 nucleotides: TGTGCCAGCAGTGAGTTGCTACGGAACACTGAAGCTTTCTTT. The chain is built from TRBV2 and TRBJ1-1; no clear D. CDR1 SNHLY and CDR2 FYNNEI come from the germline V gene. With 3 bases removed from V and 1 base from J, the gap between germline ends came to 9 bases. The CDR3 consists of 14 residues.

The chain links TRBV5-6 to TRBJ2-4, with 9 bases fitting TRBD2. Trimming took 4 bases from V and 8 from J; bases not matched to a gene: 16. The CDR3 has 17 amino acids. CDR1 and CDR2 from the germline V gene are SGHDT and YYEEEE. CDR3 protein: CASSAQGGSGGRDIQYF. The CDR3 DNA is TGTGCCAGCAGCGCTCAGGGGGGTAGCGGGGGACGGGACATTCAGTACTTC. The full variable domain, in which reference TRBV5-6 and TRBJ2-4 provide the parts outside the CDR3, is DAGVTQSPTHLIKTRGQQVTLRCSPKSGHDTVSWYQQALGQGPQFIFQYYEEEERQRGNFPDRFSGHQFPNYSSELNVNALLLGDSALYLCASSAQGGSGGRDIQYFGAGTRLSVL.

The genes are TRBV5-1 and TRBJ2-3, with unresolved D. Per germline, CDR1 SGHRS and CDR2 YFSETQ. The CDR3 covers 14 residues. V dropped 3 bases and J dropped 3 bases, with 11 bases sitting between them. CDR3 nucleotides: TGCGCCAGCAGCTCCAATACAGAGACAGATACGCAGTATTTT. The encoded protein is CASSSNTETDTQYF.

The CDR3 is CASSKQGASQPQHF. The CDR3 DNA sequence: TGTGCCAGCAGTAAACAGGGGGCTAGTCAGCCCCAGCATTTT. The chain couples TRBV6-5 to TRBJ1-5; 9 nucleotides line up with TRBD1. CDR3 length: 14 amino acids. Germline V gene sequence: CDR1 MNHEY, CDR2 SVGAGI. Trimming took 5 bases from V and 6 from J; bases not matched to a gene: 5.

The J gene is TRBJ1-3, the V gene TRBV30; 8 positions match TRBD1. J gave up 2 bases and V 1 base, and 4 bases lay outside the gene matches. The length of the CDR3 is 15 residues. Germline lookup yields CDR1 GTSNPN and CDR2 SVGIG (reference sequence). DNA for the CDR3: TGTGCCTGGAGTGGTAAACAGGGGGCTGGAAACACCATATATTTT. Residues: CAWSGKQGAGNTIYF.

V gene TRBV11-1 combines with J gene TRBJ2-3; no clear D. V shed 2 bases and J shed 4 bases, with 10 bases lying between them. This CDR3 contains 14 residues. CDR1 and CDR2 from the germline V gene are SGHAT and FQDESV (reference sequence). In nucleotides, the CDR3 is TGTGCCAGCAGCTTAATGGCATTACCAGATACGCAGTATTTT. This translates into CASSLMALPDTQYF.

This clone was detected only a few times. This chain connects TRBV7-2 to TRBJ2-6; 8 positions match TRBD1. CDR3 length equals 18 residues. Germline CDR1 and CDR2: SGHTA and FQGNSA. J was trimmed by 0 bases and V by 2 bases; bases with no gene match: 6. The CDR3 loop is CASSLWTGTSSGANVLTF. DNA for the CDR3: TGTGCCAGCAGCTTATGGACAGGGACCTCCTCTGGGGCCAACGTCCTGACTTTC.

The chain combines TRBV19 with TRBJ1-2, with TRBD1 as a possible D gene (5 bases). With 6 bases removed from V and 4 bases from J, the gap between germline ends came to 12 bases. Germline V CDR1 and CDR2: LNHDA, SQIVND (reference sequence). The CDR3 length is 13 residues. The DNA for the CDR3 is TGTGCCAGTAGACCAGGGTTCTCCTATGGCTACACCTTC. Its protein product is CASRPGFSYGYTF.

This clone showed up just once. The chain employs TRBV19 and TRBJ2-1, with 9 bases lining up with TRBD2. Per the germline V gene, CDR1 is LNHDA and CDR2 is SQIVND (reference sequence). The J segment lost 6 bases and the V segment lost 2 bases, leaving 5 bases of the junction unmatched. This CDR3 has 15 residues. CDR3 sequence (DNA): TGTGCCAGTAGTATACGCGGGGGGGCCGTCAATGAGCAGTTCTTC. Translating it yields CASSIRGGAVNEQFF.

The chain joins TRBV25-1 to TRBJ2-5; 10 bases are shared with TRBD1. V shed 8 bases and J 5 bases; nucleotides not matched to a gene: 8. This CDR3 comprises 14 residues. Germline V CDR1 and CDR2: MGHDK, SYGVNS. CDR3 in DNA: TGTGCCAGCGGGGGACAGGGGCCCCCTGAGACCCAGTACTTC. This codes for CASGGQGPPETQYF.

The rearrangement joins TRBV6-1 to TRBJ2-2; 11 positions match TRBD2. The CDR3 spans 14 residues. Germline V gene lookup returns CDR1 MNHNS and CDR2 SASEGT. The junction had 8 bases not matched to a gene; V was cut back by 11 bases and J by 6 bases. In DNA, the CDR3 is TGTGCCGGACGACTAGCGGGGTCTTCCGGGGAGCTGTTTTTT. Amino acid sequence: CAGRLAGSSGELFF.

The chain uses TRBV9 and TRBJ2-1, with TRBD2 matching over 7 bases. The CDR3 is made up of 14 amino acids. With 0 bases clipped from V and 3 bases from J, the junction kept 0 bases outside the gene matches. Germline V gives CDR1 SGDLS, CDR2 YYNGEE. The CDR3 reads CASSVGGGYNEQFF. In DNA form, the CDR3 reads TGTGCCAGCAGCGTAGGGGGGGGCTACAATGAGCAGTTCTTC.

This clone came up a few times. V and J are TRBV7-2 and TRBJ2-7; 10 bases are shared with TRBD2. The ends lost 5 bases at V and 7 bases at J; junction bases unmatched: 11. Germline lookup yields CDR1 SGHTA and CDR2 FQGNSA. This CDR3 has 15 amino acids. For the CDR3, the DNA is TGTGCCAGCAGCCTCCAACTAGCGGGGCCCCGGGAGCAGTACTTC. It specifies CASSLQLAGPREQYF. Looking up the rest from reference TRBV7-2 and TRBJ2-7 gives the full variable domain: GAGVSQSPSNKVTEKGKDVELRCDPISGHTALYWYRQSLGQGLEFLIYFQGNSAPDKSGLPSDRFSAERTGGSVSTLTIQRTQQEDSAVYLCASSLQLAGPREQYFGPGTRLTVT.

V usage is TRBV6-5 and J usage is TRBJ1-3; a possible D gene is TRBD1 (6 bases). The V end lost 9 bases, the J end lost 6 bases, and 12 bases lay between the germline ends. This CDR3 spans 12 amino acids. Germline V gene lookup returns CDR1 MNHEY and CDR2 SVGAGI. The CDR3 is CARKGVENTIYF. The DNA for the CDR3 is TGTGCCAGAAAGGGGGTGGAAAACACCATATATTTT.

This rearrangement joins TRBV27 to TRBJ1-4; TRBD1 matches at 8 bases. CDR3 length: 18 amino acids. The V and J ends lost 0 bases and 8 bases, in that order; junction bases with no gene match: 14. Per the germline V gene, CDR1 is MNHEY and CDR2 is SMNVEV (reference sequence). The CDR3 DNA is TGTGCCAGCAGTTTATCTGTCAGTCAGGGGGCGGCTTGGGAAAAACTGTTTTTT. Translation gives CASSLSVSQGAAWEKLFF.

This chain connects TRBV11-2 to TRBJ2-3, with D possibly TRBD2 on 6 matching bases. Trimming cost V 1 base and J 2 bases, with 13 bases left between them. The CDR3 has 16 residues. In germline, CDR1 is SGHAT, CDR2 FQNNGV. CDR3 residues: CASSLGLASTTDTQYF. For the CDR3, the DNA is TGTGCCAGCAGCTTAGGGCTAGCGAGTACCACAGATACGCAGTATTTT.

The chain uses TRBV12-5 and TRBJ2-3; 9 bases line up with TRBD2. This CDR3 spans 18 amino acids. Germline V gene sequence: CDR1 LGHNT, CDR2 FRNRAP. Trimming at V came to 0 bases and at J to 2 bases, leaving 9 bases not matched to a gene. CDR3 coding DNA: TGTGCTAGTGGTTTGGTGATAGCGGGGGTGATGCACACAGATACGCAGTATTTT. Its translation: CASGLVIAGVMHTDTQYF.

The chain couples TRBV18 to TRBJ1-4, with 9 bases identical to TRBD1. Germline CDR1 reads KGHSH; CDR2 reads LQKENI. V lost 0 bases to trimming and J lost 8 bases; unmatched junction nucleotides: 7. This CDR3 contains 16 residues. This CDR3 reads CASSPPRGQGGEKLFF. CDR3 DNA: TGTGCCAGCTCACCACCGAGGGGACAGGGTGGCGAAAAACTGTTTTTT.

This rearrangement joins TRBV10-2 to TRBJ1-6, with 7 bases identical to TRBD1. The CDR3 contains 13 residues. J gave up 14 bases and V 8 bases, and 12 bases lay outside the gene matches. In germline, CDR1 is WSHSY, CDR2 SAAADI. The CDR3 sequence is CASQQGAGGSLHF. CDR3 nucleotides: TGCGCCAGCCAACAAGGGGCAGGGGGGTCCCTCCACTTT.